This TCR beta chain was captured in a study of T cell clones after liver transplantation. The overall study: As an antigen-independent comparator, third-party-reactive TCRbeta sequences came from pre-transplant mixed lymphocyte reactions. Study results and caveats: Post-transplant, graft-donor-reactive CD4 TCRbeta sequences in blood dropped significantly in most of the 8 subjects.

In the case of this clone: Its antigen is not identified.

Assay used: immunoSEQ multiplex PCR; TCRdb lists only in-frame clones, some missing. The sample consists of about 120,000 clones, approximately 90% of them appearing once. Material: CD4+ T cells from blood, obtained 12 months after liver transplant. This sequence originates from a human patient who received a liver transplant. The T cells may partly be graft donor cells.

Here the CDR3 reads CASSGVNSNQPQHF. The DNA for the CDR3 is TGTGCCAGCAGTGGAGTGAATAGCAATCAGCCCCAGCATTTT. The chain couples TRBV6-1 to TRBJ1-5; D gene ambiguous. Trimming cost V 4 bases and J 0 bases, with 7 bases left between them. From germline, CDR1 is MNHNS and CDR2 SASEGT. This CDR3 is built from 14 residues.